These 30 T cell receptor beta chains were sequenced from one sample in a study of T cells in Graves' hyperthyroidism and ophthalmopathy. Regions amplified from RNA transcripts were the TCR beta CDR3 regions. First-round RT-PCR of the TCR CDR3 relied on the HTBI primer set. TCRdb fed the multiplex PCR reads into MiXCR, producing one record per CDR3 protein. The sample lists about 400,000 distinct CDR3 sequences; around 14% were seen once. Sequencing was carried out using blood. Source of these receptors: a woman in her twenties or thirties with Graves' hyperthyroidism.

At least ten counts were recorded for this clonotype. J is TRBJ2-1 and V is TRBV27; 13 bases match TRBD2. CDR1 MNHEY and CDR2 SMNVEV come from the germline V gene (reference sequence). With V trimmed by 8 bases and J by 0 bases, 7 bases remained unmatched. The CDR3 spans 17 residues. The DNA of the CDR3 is TGTGCCAGCGGGGGACTAGCGGGATCGAGCTCCTACAATGAGCAGTTCTTC. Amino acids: CASGGLAGSSSYNEQFF.

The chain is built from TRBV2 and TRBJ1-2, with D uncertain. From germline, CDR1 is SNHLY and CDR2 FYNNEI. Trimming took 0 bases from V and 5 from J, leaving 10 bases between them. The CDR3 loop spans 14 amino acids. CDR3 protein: CASSEALGIYGYTF. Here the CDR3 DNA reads TGTGCCAGCAGTGAAGCACTCGGAATTTATGGCTACACCTTC. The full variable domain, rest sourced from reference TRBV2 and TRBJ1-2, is EPEVTQTPSHQVTQMGQEVILRCVPISNHLYFYWYRQILGQKVEFLVSFYNNEISEKSEIFDDQFSVERPDGSNFTLKIRSTKLEDSAMYFCASSEALGIYGYTFGSGTRLTVV.

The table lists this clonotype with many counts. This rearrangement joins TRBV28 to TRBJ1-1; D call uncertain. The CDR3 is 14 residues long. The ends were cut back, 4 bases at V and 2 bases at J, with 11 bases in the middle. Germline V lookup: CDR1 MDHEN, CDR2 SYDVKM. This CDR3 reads CASSWVNSNTEAFF. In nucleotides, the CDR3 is TGTGCCAGCAGTTGGGTCAACAGCAACACTGAAGCTTTCTTT.

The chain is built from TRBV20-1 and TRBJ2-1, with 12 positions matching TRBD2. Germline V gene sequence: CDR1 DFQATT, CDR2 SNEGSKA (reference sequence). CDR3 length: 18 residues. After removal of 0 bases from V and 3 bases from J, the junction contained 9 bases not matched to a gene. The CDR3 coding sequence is TGCAGTGCTAGAGACCAGACTAGCGGGAGAAAACTCTACAATGAGCAGTTCTTC. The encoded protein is CSARDQTSGRKLYNEQFF.

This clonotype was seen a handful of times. The CDR3 region has the DNA TGTGCCACCAGCAGACCAAGTTCAGGGGGACCCCAAGAGACCCAGTACTTC. Translating gives CATSRPSSGGPQETQYF. The rearrangement joins TRBV15 to TRBJ2-5, with 7 bases matching TRBD1. After removal of 2 bases from V and 1 base from J, the junction contained 10 bases not matched to a gene. This CDR3 has 17 residues. CDR1 and CDR2 from the germline V gene are LNHNV and YYDKDF (reference sequence).

The CDR3 DNA reads as TGTGCCAGCAGTTTAAGGGCAGGGGCCAACGTCCTGACTTTC. It encodes CASSLRAGANVLTF. The chain uses TRBV28 and TRBJ2-6; D is unresolved. The CDR3 extends over 14 amino acids. Germline CDR1 reads MDHEN; CDR2 reads SYDVKM. Trimming removed 2 bases from V and 4 bases from J, with 6 bases in between.

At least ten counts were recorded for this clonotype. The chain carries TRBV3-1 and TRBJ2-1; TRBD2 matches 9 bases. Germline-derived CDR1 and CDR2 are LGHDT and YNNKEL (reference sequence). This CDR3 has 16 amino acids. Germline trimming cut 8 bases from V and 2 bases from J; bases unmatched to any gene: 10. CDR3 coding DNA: TGTGCCAGCGGTGAGGCGGGAGGGGTCCCCTACAATGAGCAGTTCTTC. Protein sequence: CASGEAGGVPYNEQFF.

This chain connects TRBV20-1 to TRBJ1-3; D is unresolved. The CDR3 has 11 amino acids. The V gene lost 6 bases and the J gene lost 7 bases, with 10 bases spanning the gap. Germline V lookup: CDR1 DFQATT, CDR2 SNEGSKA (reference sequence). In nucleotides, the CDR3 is TGCAGTGCCATAGGCGGGAACACCATATATTTT. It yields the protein CSAIGGNTIYF.

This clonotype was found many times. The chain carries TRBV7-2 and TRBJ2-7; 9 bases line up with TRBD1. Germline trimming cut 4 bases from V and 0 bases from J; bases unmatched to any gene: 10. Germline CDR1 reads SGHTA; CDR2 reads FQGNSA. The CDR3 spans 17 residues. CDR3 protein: CASSWMGQGPFSYEQYF. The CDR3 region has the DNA TGTGCCAGCAGCTGGATGGGACAGGGTCCCTTCTCCTACGAGCAGTACTTC.

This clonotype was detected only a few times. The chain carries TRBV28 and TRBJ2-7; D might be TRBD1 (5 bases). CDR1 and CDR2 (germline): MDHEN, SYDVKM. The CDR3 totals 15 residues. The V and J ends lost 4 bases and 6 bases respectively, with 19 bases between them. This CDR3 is CASSSGAAGSGEQYF. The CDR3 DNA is TGTGCCAGCAGTTCCGGCGCGGCAGGGTCCGGCGAGCAGTACTTC.

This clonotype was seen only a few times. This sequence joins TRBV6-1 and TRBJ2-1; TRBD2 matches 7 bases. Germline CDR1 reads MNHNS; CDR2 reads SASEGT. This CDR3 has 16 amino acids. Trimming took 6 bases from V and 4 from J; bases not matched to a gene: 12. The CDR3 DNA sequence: TGTGCCAGCAGGGCCGGGAGGCTAGCGGATTACAATGAGCAGTTCTTC. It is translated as CASRAGRLADYNEQFF.

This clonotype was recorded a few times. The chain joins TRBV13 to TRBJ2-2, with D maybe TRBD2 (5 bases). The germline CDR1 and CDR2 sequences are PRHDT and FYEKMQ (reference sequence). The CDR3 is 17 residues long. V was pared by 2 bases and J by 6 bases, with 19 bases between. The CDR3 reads CASSLTGIGILSGELFF. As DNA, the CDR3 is TGTGCCAGCAGCTTAACCGGGATTGGGATCCTATCCGGGGAGCTGTTTTTT.

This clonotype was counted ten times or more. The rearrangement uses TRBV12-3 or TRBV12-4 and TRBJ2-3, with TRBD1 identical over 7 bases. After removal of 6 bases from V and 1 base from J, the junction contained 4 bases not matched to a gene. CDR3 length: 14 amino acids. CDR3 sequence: CASSDRDRTDTQYF. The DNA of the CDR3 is TGTGCCAGCAGCGACAGGGATCGCACAGATACGCAGTATTTT.

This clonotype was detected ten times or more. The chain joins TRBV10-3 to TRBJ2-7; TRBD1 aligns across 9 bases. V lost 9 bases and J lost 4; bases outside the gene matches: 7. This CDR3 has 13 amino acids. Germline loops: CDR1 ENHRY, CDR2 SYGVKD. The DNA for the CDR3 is TGTGCCATAACCCCGGGACAGGGTTACGAGCAGTACTTC. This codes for CAITPGQGYEQYF.

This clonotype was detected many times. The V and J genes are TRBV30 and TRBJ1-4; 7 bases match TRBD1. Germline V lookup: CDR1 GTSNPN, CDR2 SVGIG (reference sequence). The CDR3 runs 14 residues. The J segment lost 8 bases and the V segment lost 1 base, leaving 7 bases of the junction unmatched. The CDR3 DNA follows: TGTGCCTGGAGTGGTACCGGACAGGAGGAAAAACTGTTTTTT. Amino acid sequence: CAWSGTGQEEKLFF. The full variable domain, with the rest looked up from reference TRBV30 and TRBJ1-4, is SQTIHQWPATLVQPVGSPLSLECTVEGTSNPNLYWYRQAAGRGLQLLFYSVGIGQISSEVPQNLSASRPQDRQFILSSKKLLLSDSGFYLCAWSGTGQEEKLFFGSGTQLSVL.

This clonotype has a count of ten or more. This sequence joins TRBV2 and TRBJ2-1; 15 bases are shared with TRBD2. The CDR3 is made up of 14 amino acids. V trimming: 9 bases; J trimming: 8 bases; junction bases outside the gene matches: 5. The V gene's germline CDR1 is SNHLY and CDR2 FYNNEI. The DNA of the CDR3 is TGTGCCAGTGGACTAGCGGGAGGGCCCTATGAGCAGTTCTTC. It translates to CASGLAGGPYEQFF. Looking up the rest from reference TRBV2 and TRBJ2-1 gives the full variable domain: EPEVTQTPSHQVTQMGQEVILRCVPISNHLYFYWYRQILGQKVEFLVSFYNNEISEKSEIFDDQFSVERPDGSNFTLKIRSTKLEDSAMYFCASGLAGGPYEQFFGPGTRLTVL.

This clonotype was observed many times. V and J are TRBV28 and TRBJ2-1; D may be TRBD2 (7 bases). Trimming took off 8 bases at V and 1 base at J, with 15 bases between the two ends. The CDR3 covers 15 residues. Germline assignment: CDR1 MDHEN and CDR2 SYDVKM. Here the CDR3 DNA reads TGTGCCAGCCTTACCGGGGGGCTTTCCTACAATGAGCAGTTCTTC. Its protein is CASLTGGLSYNEQFF.

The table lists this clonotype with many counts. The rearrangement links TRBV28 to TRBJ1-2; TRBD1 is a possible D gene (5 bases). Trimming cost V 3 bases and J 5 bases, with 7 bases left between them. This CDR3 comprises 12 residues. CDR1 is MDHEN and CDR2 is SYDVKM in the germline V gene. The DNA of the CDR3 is TGTGCCAGCAGTTTTTGGGGGTATGGCTACACCTTC. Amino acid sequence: CASSFWGYGYTF.

The CDR3 protein is CASSLALGDLREQFF. DNA for the CDR3: TGTGCCAGCAGCTTAGCGCTTGGGGATTTGAGAGAGCAGTTCTTC. V and J are TRBV7-2 and TRBJ2-1; D unresolved. There are 15 residues in the CDR3. V lost 0 bases and J lost 10, with 16 bases in between. CDR1 is SGHTA and CDR2 is FQGNSA in the germline V gene.

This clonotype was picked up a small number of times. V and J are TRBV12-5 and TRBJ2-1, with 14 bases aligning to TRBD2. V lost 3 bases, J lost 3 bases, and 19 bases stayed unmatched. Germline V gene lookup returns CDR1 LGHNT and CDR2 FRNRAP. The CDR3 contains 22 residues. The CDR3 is CASGFRSLVPGLAGESYNEQFF. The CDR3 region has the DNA TGTGCTAGTGGTTTCCGTTCCTTGGTACCGGGACTAGCGGGAGAGAGCTACAATGAGCAGTTCTTC.

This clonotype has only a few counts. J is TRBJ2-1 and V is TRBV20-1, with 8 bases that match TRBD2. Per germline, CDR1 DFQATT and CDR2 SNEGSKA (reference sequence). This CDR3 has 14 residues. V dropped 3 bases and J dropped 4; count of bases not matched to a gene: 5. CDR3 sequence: CSARGQREYNEQFF. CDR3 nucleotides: TGCAGTGCTAGGGGTCAGCGGGAGTACAATGAGCAGTTCTTC.

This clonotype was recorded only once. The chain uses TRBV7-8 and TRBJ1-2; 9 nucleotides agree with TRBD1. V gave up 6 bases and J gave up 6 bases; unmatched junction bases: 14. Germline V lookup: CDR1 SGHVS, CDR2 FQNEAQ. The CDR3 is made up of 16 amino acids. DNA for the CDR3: TGTGCCAGCAGTCTAGCCGGGACAGGGAGAAATGATGGCTACACCTTC. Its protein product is CASSLAGTGRNDGYTF.

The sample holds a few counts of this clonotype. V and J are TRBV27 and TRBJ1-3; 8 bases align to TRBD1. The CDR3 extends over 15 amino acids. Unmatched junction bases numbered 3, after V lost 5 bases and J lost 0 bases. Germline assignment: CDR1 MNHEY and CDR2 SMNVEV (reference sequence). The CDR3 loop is CASSRQGRSGNTIYF. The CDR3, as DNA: TGTGCCAGCAGTAGACAGGGGCGCTCTGGAAACACCATATATTTT.

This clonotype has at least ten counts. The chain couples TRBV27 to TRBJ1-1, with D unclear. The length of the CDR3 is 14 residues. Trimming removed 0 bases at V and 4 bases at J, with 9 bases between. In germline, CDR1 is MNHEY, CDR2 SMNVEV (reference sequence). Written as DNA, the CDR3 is TGTGCCAGCAGTTTATCCCCCCCGATCACTGAAGCTTTCTTT. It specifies CASSLSPPITEAFF.

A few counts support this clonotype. The CDR3 here is CASSQSGTGINTIYF. The CDR3 DNA is TGTGCCAGCAGCCAATCCGGGACAGGGATTAACACCATATATTTT. The genes are TRBV7-2 and TRBJ1-3, with 9 nucleotides matching TRBD1. This CDR3 region has 15 residues. Germline V CDR1 and CDR2: SGHTA, FQGNSA. V lost 5 bases, J lost 7 bases, and 9 bases stayed unmatched.

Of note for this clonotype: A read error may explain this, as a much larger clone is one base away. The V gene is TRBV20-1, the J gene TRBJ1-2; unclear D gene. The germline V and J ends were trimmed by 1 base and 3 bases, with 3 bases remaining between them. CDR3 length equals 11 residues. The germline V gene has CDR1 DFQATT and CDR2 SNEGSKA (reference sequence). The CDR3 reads CSARGDYGYTF. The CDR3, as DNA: TGCAGTGCTAGAGGGGACTATGGCTACACCTTC.

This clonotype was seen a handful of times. CDR3 loop: CATPPTGSYNEQFF. The CDR3 nucleotides read TGTGCCACGCCCCCGACAGGGTCCTACAATGAGCAGTTCTTC. The V and J genes are TRBV19 and TRBJ2-1; TRBD1 matches 7 bases. The CDR3 has 14 residues. Trimming cost V 10 bases and J 1 base; bases outside gene matches: 7. Germline CDR1 and CDR2: LNHDA and SQIVND (reference sequence).

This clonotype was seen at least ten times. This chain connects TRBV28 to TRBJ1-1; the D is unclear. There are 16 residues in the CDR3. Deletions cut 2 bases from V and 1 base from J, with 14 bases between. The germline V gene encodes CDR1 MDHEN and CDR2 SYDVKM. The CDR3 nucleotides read TGTGCCAGCAGTTTAAGAGGCGGCACACGGAACACTGAAGCTTTCTTT. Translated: CASSLRGGTRNTEAFF.

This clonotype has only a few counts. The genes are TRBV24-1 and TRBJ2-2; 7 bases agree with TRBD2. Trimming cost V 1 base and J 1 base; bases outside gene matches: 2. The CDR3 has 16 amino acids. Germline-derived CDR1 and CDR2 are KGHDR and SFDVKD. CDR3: CATSDFRGENTGELFF. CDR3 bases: TGTGCCACCAGTGATTTCCGGGGGGAGAACACCGGGGAGCTGTTTTTT.

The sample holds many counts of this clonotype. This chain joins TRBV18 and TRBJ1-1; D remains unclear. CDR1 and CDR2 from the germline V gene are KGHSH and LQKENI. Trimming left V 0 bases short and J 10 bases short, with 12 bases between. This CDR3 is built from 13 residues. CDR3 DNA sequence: TGTGCCAGCTCACCACCCCCGCCTATGGCAGCTTTCTTT. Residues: CASSPPPPMAAFF.